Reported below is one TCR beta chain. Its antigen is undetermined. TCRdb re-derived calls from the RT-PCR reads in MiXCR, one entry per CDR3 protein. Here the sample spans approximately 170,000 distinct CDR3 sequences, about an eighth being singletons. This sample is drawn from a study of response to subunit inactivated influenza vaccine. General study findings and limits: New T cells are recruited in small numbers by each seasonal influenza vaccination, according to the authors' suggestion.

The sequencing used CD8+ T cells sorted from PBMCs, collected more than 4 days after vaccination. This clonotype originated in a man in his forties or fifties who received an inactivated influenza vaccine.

In DNA, the CDR3 is TGTGCCAGCAGCCCGCCCGGCCAGGGGGGCCTTGGCTACACCTTC. It is translated as CASSPPGQGGLGYTF. V gene TRBV5-6 combines with J gene TRBJ1-2; the match to TRBD1 covers 7 bases. Germline V gene sequence: CDR1 SGHDT, CDR2 YYEEEE. CDR3 size: 15 residues. The junction had 13 bases not matched to a gene; V was cut back by 4 bases and J by 7 bases.